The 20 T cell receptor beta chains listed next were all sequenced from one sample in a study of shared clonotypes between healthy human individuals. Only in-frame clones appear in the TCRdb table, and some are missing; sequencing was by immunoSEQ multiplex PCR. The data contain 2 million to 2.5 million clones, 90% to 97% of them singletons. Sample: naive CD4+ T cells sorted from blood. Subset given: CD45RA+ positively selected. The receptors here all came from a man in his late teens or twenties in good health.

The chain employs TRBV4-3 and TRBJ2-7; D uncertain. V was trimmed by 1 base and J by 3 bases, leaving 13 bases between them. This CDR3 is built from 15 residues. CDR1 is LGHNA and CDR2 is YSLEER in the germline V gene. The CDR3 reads CASSQGPRADYEQYF. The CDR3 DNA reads TGCGCCAGCAGCCAAGGACCTAGGGCGGACTACGAGCAGTACTTC.

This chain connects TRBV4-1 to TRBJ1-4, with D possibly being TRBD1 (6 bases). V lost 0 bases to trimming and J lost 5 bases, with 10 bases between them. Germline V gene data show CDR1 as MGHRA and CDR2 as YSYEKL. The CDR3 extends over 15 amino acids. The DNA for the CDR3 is TGCGCCAGCAGCCAAGATGACAGGACCAATGAAAAACTGTTTTTT. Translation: CASSQDDRTNEKLFF.

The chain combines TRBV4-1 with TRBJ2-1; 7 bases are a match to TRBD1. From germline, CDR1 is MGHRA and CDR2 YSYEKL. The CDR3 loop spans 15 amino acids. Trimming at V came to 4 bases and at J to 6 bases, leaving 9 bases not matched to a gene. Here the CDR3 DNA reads TGCGCCAGCAGCCCCGTAGACAGGGCGTTCAATGAGCAGTTCTTC. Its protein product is CASSPVDRAFNEQFF.

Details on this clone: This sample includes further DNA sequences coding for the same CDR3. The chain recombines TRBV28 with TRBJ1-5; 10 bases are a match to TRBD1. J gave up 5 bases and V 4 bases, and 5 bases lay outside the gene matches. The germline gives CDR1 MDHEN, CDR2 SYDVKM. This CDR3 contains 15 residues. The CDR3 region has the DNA TGTGCCAGCAGTTCCGCCGGGACAGGGGATCAGCCCCAGCATTTT. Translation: CASSSAGTGDQPQHF.

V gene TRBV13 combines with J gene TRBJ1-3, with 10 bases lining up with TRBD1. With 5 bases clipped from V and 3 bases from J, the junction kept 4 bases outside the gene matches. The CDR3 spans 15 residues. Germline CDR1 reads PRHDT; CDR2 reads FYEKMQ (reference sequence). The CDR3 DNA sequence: TGTGCCAGCAGCACCTGGACAGGGGGTGGAAACACCATATATTTT. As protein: CASSTWTGGGNTIYF.

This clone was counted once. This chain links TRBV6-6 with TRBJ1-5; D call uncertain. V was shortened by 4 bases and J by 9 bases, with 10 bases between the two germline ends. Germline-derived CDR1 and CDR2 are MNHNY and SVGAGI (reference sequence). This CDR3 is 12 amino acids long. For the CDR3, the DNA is TGTGCCAGCAGTTCCTTCTTTGGGCCCCAGCATTTT. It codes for CASSSFFGPQHF.

CDR3 sequence (DNA): TGTGCCAGCAGTGAAACCACAGGATTCTATGGCTACACCTTC. This translates into CASSETTGFYGYTF. The J gene is TRBJ1-2, the V gene TRBV6-1, with D perhaps matching TRBD1 (5 bases). V was shortened by 2 bases and J by 4 bases, with 11 bases between the two germline ends. CDR1 is MNHNS and CDR2 is SASEGT in the germline V gene. There are 14 residues in the CDR3.

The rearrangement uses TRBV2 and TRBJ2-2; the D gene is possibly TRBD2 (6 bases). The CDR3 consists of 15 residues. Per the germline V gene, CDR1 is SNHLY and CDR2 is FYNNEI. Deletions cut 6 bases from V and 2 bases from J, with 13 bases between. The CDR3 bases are TGTGCCAGCAGGACCGGGACTTTCAACACCGGGGAGCTGTTTTTT. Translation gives CASRTGTFNTGELFF.

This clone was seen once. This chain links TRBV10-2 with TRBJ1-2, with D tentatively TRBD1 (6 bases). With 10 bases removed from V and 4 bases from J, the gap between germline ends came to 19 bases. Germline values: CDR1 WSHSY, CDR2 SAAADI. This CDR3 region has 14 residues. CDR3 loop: CATSRGATLYGYTF. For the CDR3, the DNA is TGCGCCACCTCAAGGGGGGCCACCCTCTATGGCTACACCTTC.

The CDR3 DNA sequence: TGTGCCTGGAGTGTACGGTGGCTAGCGGACAATGAGCAGTTCTTC. Amino acid sequence: CAWSVRWLADNEQFF. The chain links TRBV30 to TRBJ2-1; 7 positions match TRBD2. CDR3 length: 15 residues. Per the germline V gene, CDR1 is GTSNPN and CDR2 is SVGIG (reference sequence). The trim removed 0 bases at V and 5 bases at J, leaving 7 bases unmatched. Based on the CDR3 plus reference TRBV30 and TRBJ2-1, the full variable domain is SQTIHQWPATLVQPVGSPLSLECTVEGTSNPNLYWYRQAAGRGLQLLFYSVGIGQISSEVPQNLSASRPQDRQFILSSKKLLLSDSGFYLCAWSVRWLADNEQFFGPGTRLTVL.

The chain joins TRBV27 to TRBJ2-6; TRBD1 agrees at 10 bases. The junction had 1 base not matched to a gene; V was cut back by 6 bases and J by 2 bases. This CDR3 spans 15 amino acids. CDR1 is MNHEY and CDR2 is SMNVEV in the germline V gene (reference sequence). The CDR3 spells CASRGTGAGANVLTF. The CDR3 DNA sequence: TGTGCCAGCAGGGGGACAGGGGCTGGGGCCAACGTCCTGACTTTC.

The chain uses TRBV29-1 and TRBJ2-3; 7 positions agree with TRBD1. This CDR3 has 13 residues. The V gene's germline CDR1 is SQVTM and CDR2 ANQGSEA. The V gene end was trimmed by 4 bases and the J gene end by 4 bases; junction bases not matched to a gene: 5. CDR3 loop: CSVGQGISDTQYF. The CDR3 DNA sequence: TGCAGCGTTGGACAGGGAATCTCAGATACGCAGTATTTT.

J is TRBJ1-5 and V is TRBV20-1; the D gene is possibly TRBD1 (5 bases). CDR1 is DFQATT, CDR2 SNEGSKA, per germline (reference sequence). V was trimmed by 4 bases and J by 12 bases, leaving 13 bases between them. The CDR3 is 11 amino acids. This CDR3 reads CSATKGDYQHF. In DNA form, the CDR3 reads TGCAGTGCTACTAAAGGGGATTACCAGCATTTT.

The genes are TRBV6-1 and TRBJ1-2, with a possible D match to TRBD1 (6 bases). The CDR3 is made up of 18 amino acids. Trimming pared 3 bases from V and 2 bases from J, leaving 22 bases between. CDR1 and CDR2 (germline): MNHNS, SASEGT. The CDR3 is CASSDMDSLSPLNYGYTF. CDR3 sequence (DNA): TGTGCCAGCAGTGATATGGACAGCCTCAGCCCACTGAACTATGGCTACACCTTC.

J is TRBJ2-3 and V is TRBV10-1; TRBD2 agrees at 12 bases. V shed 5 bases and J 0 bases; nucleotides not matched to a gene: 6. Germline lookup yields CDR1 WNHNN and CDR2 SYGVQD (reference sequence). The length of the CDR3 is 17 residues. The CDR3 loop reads CASSPGTSGPSTDTQYF. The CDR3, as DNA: TGCGCCAGCAGTCCCGGGACTAGCGGGCCTAGCACAGATACGCAGTATTTT.

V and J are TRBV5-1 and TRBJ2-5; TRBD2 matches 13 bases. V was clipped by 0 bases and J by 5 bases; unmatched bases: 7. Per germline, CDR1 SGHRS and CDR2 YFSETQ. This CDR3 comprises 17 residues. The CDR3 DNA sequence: TGCGCCAGCAGCTTGGGACTAGCGGGAGGAGATTTGGAGACCCAGTACTTC. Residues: CASSLGLAGGDLETQYF.

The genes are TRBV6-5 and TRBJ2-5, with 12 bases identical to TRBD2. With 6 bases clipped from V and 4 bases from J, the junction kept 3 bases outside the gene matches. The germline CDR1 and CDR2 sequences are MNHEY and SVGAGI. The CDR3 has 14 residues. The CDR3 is CASSRLAGAETQYF. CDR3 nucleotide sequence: TGTGCCAGCAGCCGACTAGCGGGAGCAGAGACCCAGTACTTC.

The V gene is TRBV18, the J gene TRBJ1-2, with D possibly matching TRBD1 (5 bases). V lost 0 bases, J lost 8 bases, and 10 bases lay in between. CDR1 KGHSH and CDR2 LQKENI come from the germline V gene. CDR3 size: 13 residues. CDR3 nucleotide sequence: TGTGCCAGCTCACCACCGGGGGTTGGAGGCTACACCTTC. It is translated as CASSPPGVGGYTF.

The CDR3 DNA reads as TGTGCCAGCAGTGAAGCGCTTGCTGTCTACGAGCAGTACTTC. Its translation is CASSEALAVYEQYF. This chain connects TRBV2 to TRBJ2-7; D is unclear. The CDR3 totals 14 residues. V was cut by 0 bases and J by 3 bases, with 9 bases left in between. Germline assignment: CDR1 SNHLY and CDR2 FYNNEI.

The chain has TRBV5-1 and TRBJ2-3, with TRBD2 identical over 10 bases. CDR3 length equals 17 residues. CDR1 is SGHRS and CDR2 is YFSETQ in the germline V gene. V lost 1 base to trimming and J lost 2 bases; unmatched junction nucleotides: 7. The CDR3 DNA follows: TGCGCCAGCAGCTTGTTTGGTAGCGGGGGGCCCACAGATACGCAGTATTTT. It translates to CASSLFGSGGPTDTQYF.